This T cell receptor (beta chain) was observed in a study of T cell changes during pregnancy in multiple sclerosis. Sequencing was performed with immunoSEQ multiplex PCR; in TCRdb, only in-frame clones are kept and a portion is missing. The sample has tens of thousands of clones, under 95% seen once. Germline CDR1 reads MNHEY; CDR2 reads SMNVEV (reference sequence). Trimming pared 4 bases from V and 4 bases from J, leaving 11 bases between. This CDR3 is built from 13 residues. The sequence came from a female donor with multiple sclerosis, enrolled in a pregnancy study. The source was CD8+ T cells from peripheral blood mononuclear cells, collected in the second trimester of pregnancy. V and J are TRBV27 and TRBJ2-7; D perhaps matches TRBD2 (6 bases). As DNA, the CDR3 is TGTGCCAGCAGTTCCGGGAGTGATTACGAGCAGTACTTC. It encodes CASSSGSDYEQYF.